These T cell receptor beta chains were read from a single sample in a study of cytomegalovirus exposure and HLA in healthy donors. The repertoire was sequenced with immunoSEQ multiplex PCR; TCRdb's copy has only in-frame clones and lacks some. The sample has about 160,000 clones, roughly four fifths seen once. The sample was PBMCs. These receptors were taken from a middle-aged man in good health and CMV-seronegative. CDR3s include the opening cysteine and the closing phenylalanine or tryptophan. Fields, in order: clone size, J gene, V gene, D gene, CDR3 protein, CDR3 DNA. The D gene is left open where the match is weak. Size tells how often a clone was seen (once, few, many) or the class of an expanded clone, and some rows leave it out.

once,TRBJ2-7,TRBV6-1,-,CASNEGPALAYEQYF,TGTGCCAGCAACGAAGGTCCAGCGCTTGCCTACGAGCAGTACTTC
-,TRBJ1-2,TRBV7-2,-,CASSILREVRIYGYTF,TGTGCCAGCAGCATCCTCAGGGAGGTGAGGATTTATGGCTACACCTTC
-,TRBJ2-1,TRBV15,TRBD2,CATSRGRESSGRYNEQFF,TGTGCCACCAGCAGAGGGCGGGAGTCGAGCGGGAGGTACAATGAGCAGTTCTTC
-,TRBJ2-7,TRBV7-2,TRBD1,CASSWGQTIYYEQYF,TGTGCCAGCAGCTGGGGACAGACTATATACTACGAGCAGTACTTC
-,TRBJ2-5,TRBV5-1,-,CASSLAVQETQYF,TGCGCCAGCAGCTTAGCGGTACAAGAGACCCAGTACTTC
-,TRBJ2-7,TRBV10-3,-,CAIISAESSYEQYF,TGTGCCATCATATCGGCGGAGAGCTCCTACGAGCAGTACTTC
-,TRBJ2-7,TRBV10-3,TRBD1,CAISEQSGGYEQYF,TGTGCCATCAGTGAGCAGTCAGGGGGCTACGAGCAGTACTTC
-,TRBJ1-1,TRBV5-1,-,CASSPSGGTGTEAFF,TGCGCCAGCAGCCCGTCCGGGGGGACTGGCACTGAAGCTTTCTTT
-,TRBJ1-2,TRBV2,-,CASSEGGEYGYTF,TGTGCCAGCAGTGAAGGAGGAGAGTATGGCTACACCTTC
few,TRBJ2-1,TRBV6-5,-,CASSYSSGSSYNEQFF,TGTGCCAGCAGTTACTCGAGCGGTAGCTCCTACAATGAGCAGTTCTTC
-,TRBJ1-1,TRBV2,-,CASSLIGLRNTEAFF,TGTGCCAGCAGTCTTATCGGACTGAGGAACACTGAAGCTTTCTTT
-,TRBJ2-6,TRBV9,-,CASSVVVSSGANGLTF,TGTGCCAGCAGCGTAGTAGTCTCCTCTGGGGCCAACGGCCTGACTTTC
-,TRBJ1-3,TRBV7-2,-,CASSLVSGAGNTIYF,TGTGCCAGCAGCTTAGTATCAGGTGCTGGAAACACCATATATTTT
-,TRBJ1-1,TRBV9,-,CASSVAGYTEAFF,TGTGCCAGCAGCGTTGCCGGGTACACTGAAGCTTTCTTT
-,TRBJ2-7,TRBV7-2,-,CASSLVTPRAVSSYEQYF,TGTGCCAGCAGCTTAGTAACGCCCCGAGCGGTGAGCTCCTACGAGCAGTACTTC
-,TRBJ1-1,TRBV4-1,TRBD1,CASSQTGQGRGAFF,TGCGCCAGCAGCCAGACCGGACAGGGCCGGGGAGCTTTCTTT
-,TRBJ2-7,TRBV29-1,TRBD2,CSVRLAGVYEQYF,TGCAGCGTTCGACTAGCGGGAGTGTACGAGCAGTACTTC
-,TRBJ1-4,TRBV5-6,-,CASSLAGVTSNEKLFF,TGTGCCAGCAGCTTGGCCGGGGTAACCTCTAATGAAAAACTGTTTTTT
-,TRBJ1-2,TRBV21-1,-,CASSKSNGYTF,TGTGCCAGCAGCAAATCAAATGGCTACACCTTC
-,TRBJ1-2,TRBV19,-,CAVGLGRGYGYTF,TGTGCCGTGGGTTTGGGGCGCGGCTATGGCTACACCTTC
-,TRBJ2-7,TRBV7-9,TRBD2,CSSSPWTSGSSYEQYF,TGTTCCAGCAGCCCCTGGACTAGCGGGAGCTCCTACGAGCAGTACTTC
-,TRBJ2-1,TRBV14,-,CASSPRLVGEQFF,TGTGCCAGCAGCCCTCGACTAGTAGGTGAGCAGTTCTTC
-,TRBJ2-1,TRBV23-1,TRBD2,CASSQSGDSYNEQFF,TGCGCCAGCAGTCAAAGCGGGGATTCCTACAATGAGCAGTTCTTC
-,TRBJ1-5,TRBV5-1,-,CASSLLGGDQPQHF,TGCGCCAGCAGCTTGTTAGGGGGGGATCAGCCCCAGCATTTT
-,TRBJ1-2,TRBV9,TRBD1,CASSVEPAGDRYGYTF,TGTGCCAGCAGCGTAGAACCCGCCGGGGACAGATATGGCTACACCTTC
-,TRBJ1-1,TRBV6-5,TRBD1,CASSPSGGTEAFF,TGTGCCAGCAGTCCATCAGGGGGCACTGAAGCTTTCTTT
-,TRBJ1-2,TRBV7-9,-,CASSPLRERANYGYTF,TGTGCCAGCAGCCCACTGAGGGAAAGGGCTAACTATGGCTACACCTTC
-,TRBJ2-3,TRBV6-1,TRBD2,CASSDPGLAGGTQYF,TGTGCCAGCAGTGATCCGGGACTAGCGGGAGGGACGCAGTATTTT
-,TRBJ2-7,TRBV7-8,TRBD2,CASSFRLAGAYEQYF,TGTGCCAGCAGCTTCCGACTAGCGGGTGCCTACGAGCAGTACTTC
-,TRBJ1-2,TRBV14,TRBD1,CASSQGTGVNYGYTF,TGTGCCAGCAGCCAAGGGACAGGGGTTAACTATGGCTACACCTTC
-,TRBJ2-5,TRBV4-1,TRBD1,CASSPTGNKYQETQYF,TGCGCCAGCAGCCCGACAGGGAATAAGTACCAAGAGACCCAGTACTTC
-,TRBJ2-5,TRBV5-1,TRBD1,CASSLVTGGETQYF,TGCGCCAGCAGCCTCGTTACAGGGGGCGAGACCCAGTACTTC
few,TRBJ2-2,TRBV30,TRBD2,CAWNSGSWDTGELFF,TGTGCCTGGAATAGCGGGAGTTGGGACACCGGGGAGCTGTTTTTT
-,TRBJ2-1,TRBV28,-,CASSSPSGVYNEQFF,TGTGCCAGCAGTTCCCCTTCGGGAGTTTACAATGAGCAGTTCTTC
-,TRBJ2-2,TRBV6-1,TRBD2,CASSDGGRAAVGELFF,TGTGCCAGCAGTGATGGGGGGAGGGCGGCTGTCGGGGAGCTGTTTTTT
-,TRBJ2-2,TRBV7-9,TRBD2,CSSTVNITGGSTGELFF,TGTTCCAGCACCGTAAATATCACGGGGGGAAGCACCGGGGAGCTGTTTTTT
-,TRBJ2-7,TRBV9,TRBD2,CASSVGGGTFYEQYF,TGTGCCAGCAGCGTTGGGGGGGGGACCTTCTACGAGCAGTACTTC
once,TRBJ2-2,TRBV25-1,-,CASSFSSNTGELFF,TGTGCCAGCAGTTTCTCGTCGAACACCGGGGAGCTGTTTTTT
-,TRBJ2-5,TRBV11-3,TRBD1,CASSPGTGRQETQYF,TGTGCCAGCAGCCCCGGGACAGGGAGGCAAGAGACCCAGTACTTC
-,TRBJ2-1,TRBV6-5,TRBD2,CASSFGTSVYNEQFF,TGTGCCAGCAGTTTCGGGACTAGCGTGTACAATGAGCAGTTCTTC
-,TRBJ2-3,TRBV6-6,-,CASSPLEGGDTQYF,TGTGCCAGCAGCCCCTTGGAGGGCGGGGATACGCAGTATTTT
-,TRBJ1-5,TRBV5-1,-,CASSPGGVRNNQPQHF,TGCGCCAGCAGCCCCGGAGGGGTTCGTAACAATCAGCCCCAGCATTTT
-,TRBJ2-1,TRBV29-1,-,CSVVWVAGYNEQFF,TGCAGCGTTGTTTGGGTAGCCGGCTACAATGAGCAGTTCTTC
-,TRBJ2-5,TRBV2,-,CASGIPTGEETQYF,TGTGCCAGCGGAATCCCGACGGGGGAAGAGACCCAGTACTTC
-,TRBJ1-2,TRBV20-1,-,CAGGGPYGYTF,TGCGCCGGGGGGGGGCCGTATGGCTACACCTTC
-,TRBJ1-2,TRBV27,-,CASTPSPSYGYTF,TGTGCCAGCACTCCCTCCCCCTCCTATGGCTACACCTTC
-,TRBJ2-2,TRBV7-8,-,CASSLASGELFF,TGTGCCAGCAGCTTAGCCTCCGGGGAGCTGTTTTTT
-,TRBJ2-5,TRBV5-1,-,CASSFGGRGETQYF,TGCGCCAGCAGCTTCGGAGGTCGCGGGGAGACCCAGTACTTC